This TCR beta chain was sequenced in a study of blood T cells in healthy people across ages. Per sample, a minimum of 6 million PBMCs were isolated. Then a second PCR, running about 6 to 12 cycles, was carried out with a sample-barcoded 5' primer and a J-beta primer mix. TCRdb reanalysed the 5' RACE reads using MiXCR and keeps one entry per CDR3 protein. The table lists hundreds of thousands of distinct CDR3 sequences, roughly 44% of them singletons. Study-wide results and limits: Observed TCR beta diversity showed a strong correlation with the percentage of naive T cells as measured by flow cytometry.

This clonotype has only a few counts. Its specificity is unknown. The CDR3 has 16 amino acids. Germline CDR1 MNHEY, CDR2 SMNVEV (reference sequence). V was cut by 8 bases and J by 1 base, with 21 bases left in between. V and J are TRBV27 and TRBJ2-7; D may be TRBD2 (5 bases). Sequencing input: blood. The TCR was taken from a man aged 60 to 69 in good health. This CDR3 reads CASRRVAGSASYEQYF. The CDR3 nucleotides read TGTGCCAGCCGACGGGTGGCTGGGAGCGCATCCTACGAGCAGTACTTC.